This T cell receptor beta chain was captured in a study of radiotherapy plus CTLA-4 blockade in lung cancer. In the study overall: Objective responses were seen in about a sixth of patients, disease control in 31%. Whole-study results and caveats: Dynamics of early blood T cell clones, together with interferon-beta, were reportedly the best predictors of response.

Here immunoSEQ multiplex PCR was the method, and the copy in TCRdb shows in-frame clones only, minus some. The sample contains some 78,000 clones, 75% to 90% of which appear only once. The CDR3 is 14 residues long. CDR1 SGHTA and CDR2 FQGNSA come from the germline V gene. The ends were cut back, 6 bases at V and 0 bases at J, with 12 bases in the middle. Comments on this clone: Its matching antigen is unknown.

The chain carries TRBV7-2 and TRBJ2-7; D is possibly TRBD1 (5 bases). The TCR sequence derives from a human donor with non-small cell lung cancer who had a partial response to radiotherapy plus ipilimumab. The sequenced sample was peripheral blood, obtained from a patient treated with radiotherapy plus ipilimumab. This CDR3 reads CASSQAGASYEQYV. CDR3 nucleotides: TGTGCCAGCAGTCAAGCTGGGGCCTCCTACGAGCAGTACGTC.